This T cell receptor beta chain was captured by sequencing in a study of OX40 agonist ivuxolimab in advanced cancers. Clones were read by immunoSEQ multiplex PCR, and TCRdb kept only the in-frame ones, dropping some. The sample lists about 100,000 clones, around 90% occurring once. This clone was detected only a few times. Germline V gives CDR1 MDHEN, CDR2 SYDVKM. This CDR3 comprises 14 residues. V was shortened by 7 bases and J by 8 bases, with 18 bases between the two germline ends. The sampling schedule covered blood at baseline, cycle 4 day 1, and cycle 7 day 1. The chain is built from TRBV28 and TRBJ2-4; D not certain. Sequenced material: CD4+ or CD8+ T cells sorted from blood, taken in a trial of the OX40 agonist ivuxolimab. The TCR sequence derives from an adult with an advanced solid tumor such as melanoma, head and neck, liver or kidney cancer. The CDR3 is CASKWGYENHIQYF. The CDR3 nucleotides read TGTGCCAGCAAATGGGGATATGAGAATCACATTCAGTACTTC.